This T cell receptor beta chain is drawn from a study of T cell changes during pregnancy in multiple sclerosis. CDR1 is SEHNR and CDR2 is FQNEAQ in the germline V gene (reference sequence). CDR3 size: 19 residues. V shed 5 bases and J shed 0 bases, with 20 bases lying between them. The method was immunoSEQ multiplex PCR; TCRdb's version includes in-frame clones alone and lacks a portion of them. The sample consists of 25,000 to 35,000 clones, roughly 90% of them appearing once. This specimen consisted of CD8+ T cells from peripheral blood mononuclear cells, obtained in the second trimester of pregnancy. This clonotype was obtained from a female donor with multiple sclerosis, enrolled in a pregnancy study. V is TRBV7-9 and J is TRBJ2-6; D perhaps matches TRBD1 (6 bases). The CDR3 coding sequence is TGTGCCAGCAGCCAGAGGGTTGACAGGACCTACTCTGGGGCCAACGTCCTGACTTTC. Protein: CASSQRVDRTYSGANVLTF. The full variable domain, rest sourced from reference TRBV7-9 and TRBJ2-6, is DTGVSQNPRHKITKRGQNVTFRCDPISEHNRLYWYRQTLGQGPEFLTYFQNEAQLEKSRLLSDRFSAERPKGSFSTLEIQRTEQGDSAMYLCASSQRVDRTYSGANVLTFGAGSRLTVL.